The 5 T cell receptor beta chains presented below share a single source sample, sequenced in a study of blood T cell repertoires in COVID-19. Assay used: immunoSEQ multiplex PCR; TCRdb lists only in-frame clones, some missing. The table records roughly 200,000 clones, approximately 83% of them present only once. The specimen was peripheral blood. The source of these receptors is a human donor with active or convalescent COVID-19. The donor label of this sample is uncertain.

In its sample, this clone was seen a few times. The rearrangement uses TRBV4-2 and TRBJ2-3; the D is unclear. Germline CDR1 reads LGHNA; CDR2 reads YNFKEQ. This CDR3 has 13 amino acids. V lost 2 bases and J lost 3, with 6 bases in between. CDR3 nucleotides: TGTGCCAGCAGCCAACTCTTTACAGATACGCAGTATTTT. Translated: CASSQLFTDTQYF.

This clone was picked up a small number of times. The chain employs TRBV5-4 and TRBJ1-6, with 7 bases identical to TRBD1. CDR3 length equals 18 residues. CDR1 and CDR2 from the germline V gene are SGHNT and YYREEE (reference sequence). V was clipped by 3 bases and J by 9 bases; unmatched bases: 18. In nucleotides, the CDR3 is TGTGCCAGCAGCTACCGGACAGGACTGAAAGGAAGGGGTTCACCCCTCCACTTT. Its translation is CASSYRTGLKGRGSPLHF.

The chain employs TRBV9 and TRBJ1-2; tentative D call: TRBD1 (5 bases). Germline V gene data show CDR1 as SGDLS and CDR2 as YYNGEE. Deletions cut 4 bases from V and 2 bases from J, with 12 bases between. The CDR3 runs 14 residues. The CDR3 DNA sequence: TGTGCCAGCAGCCGGGGGGGACCGAACTATGGCTACACCTTC. Protein product: CASSRGGPNYGYTF.

The rearrangement links TRBV7-9 to TRBJ1-1; weak D call: TRBD1 (5 bases). The CDR3 loop spans 15 amino acids. Trimming took 4 bases from V and 3 from J, leaving 15 bases between them. Germline V CDR1 and CDR2: SEHNR, FQNEAQ (reference sequence). Here the CDR3 DNA reads TGTGCCAGCAGCTCGGTCCAGGGAAAATACACTGAAGCTTTCTTT. Encoded protein: CASSSVQGKYTEAFF.

This chain joins TRBV9 and TRBJ1-1; D gene uncertain. The CDR3 length is 13 residues. V lost 2 bases, J lost 1 base, and 6 bases lay in between. Looked up from germline, CDR1 is SGDLS and CDR2 is YYNGEE. CDR3 residues: CASSVSWNTEAFF. In nucleotides, the CDR3 is TGTGCCAGCAGCGTCTCTTGGAACACTGAAGCTTTCTTT.